This T cell receptor beta chain was recovered during a study of blood T cells in healthy people across ages (dated by TCRdb to 2015 to 2017). Context from the whole study: In model experiments, roughly one uniquely barcoded TCR beta cDNA molecule per two T cells was captured by template switching. To track age-related changes in TCR beta repertoire diversity, the study relied on deep sequencing normalized with unique cDNA molecular identifiers. To avoid experimental bias, donors of different ages were randomly spread across the sequencing lanes. For two donors (one aged 18 to 30 and one aged 80 or older), the study analyzed two additional independent replicas of 1 million unique cDNA reads from the same blood draw. Donors were grouped into four age groups: young (average approximately 16 years), middle-aged (under 40), aged (roughly 62) and long-lived (around 80). Results and caveats for the whole study, not just this receptor: Total diversity estimates from one million sequenced T cells were considered lower bounds and underestimates. Observed TCR beta diversity per million T cells fell roughly linearly with age, and a significant reduction was already apparent by age roughly 40. Compared with the aged group, the long-lived group had more naive CD4+ T cells, fewer expanded clones and increased TCR diversity, suggesting age selection. Donor CMV infection status was unknown, potentially confounding age-related changes in expanded clonotypes. There was a strong correlation between observed TCR beta diversity and the percentage of naive T cells measured by flow cytometry. Conclusive comparison of naive and antigen-experienced compartments was prevented by the profiling of bulk unsorted PBMCs.

To note about this clonotype: No antigen is known for it. Per-base quality was not reported, and no clone a single base away is much larger than it.

The donors were some 39 Caucasian individuals from Russia, aged 6 to 90 years, who were systemically healthy. Each donor gave 8 to 10 milliliters of peripheral blood, drawn into EDTA-treated Vacutainer tubes. PBMCs were isolated by Ficoll-Paque density-gradient centrifugation, with at least 6 million obtained per sample. Total RNA was extracted from PBMCs with Trizol reagent, with at least 6 micrograms obtained per sample. For every donor, an aliquot of PBMCs went through flow cytometry to measure the percentages of naive CD45RAhigh/CD27high T cells. Reading the germline V gene (reference sequence) gives CDR1 MNHEY and CDR2 SMNVEV. V and J are trimmed by 8 bases and 2 bases, and the gene matches miss 10 bases of the junction. The CDR3 holds 17 amino acids from the cysteine to the phenylalanine. Here the CDR3 DNA is all that survives: 51 bases in frame from base 1. The library was produced with 5' RACE. Sequencing was carried out with an Illumina HiSeq 2500. A second roughly 7 to 12 cycle PCR used a sample-barcoded 5' primer and a J-beta primer mix. A unique molecular identifier was introduced onto each TCR beta cDNA molecule by a template-switch 5' adaptor carrying 12 random nucleotides. At least 3 million CDR3-containing paired-end reads were obtained from each sample. First-strand cDNA was synthesized from all RNA with the Mint cDNA synthesis kit, primed by a TRBC-specific oligonucleotide. All cDNA was treated with uracil-DNA glycosylase and then went through a first 18-cycle PCR with the universal primers M1SS and BC2_uni_R. The paper's processing steps were these. Each sample was normalized by randomly selecting 1 million high-quality reads, each carrying a distinct molecular identifier. Instead of being binned into consensus sequences, reads with shared molecular identifiers were discarded. MiTCR, with a Q25 quality threshold and the strictest error-elimination algorithm, was used for CDR3 identification, clonotype clustering and error correction. A nonparametric unseen species model with Euler transformation was used to estimate a lower bound on total TCR beta diversity. The public sequencing data were trimmed at Q25 with fastp and processed into clonotypes with MiXCR by TCRdb, which kept only in-frame beta chains. Entries that share a CDR3 protein sequence are merged under the most common genes and DNA. Here the V and J calls rest on TCRdb's processing, not on the authors' analysis. The table for this sample lists 700,000 or so distinct CDR3 sequences; roughly 43% of them were counted only once. 30% of the sample is taken by the ten largest.

The TCR comes from a man older than 75 in good health. The chain is assembled from TRBV27 and TRBJ2-1; 12 bases in the middle match TRBD2. The sequencing input was blood. The nucleotide sequence reads as follows: TGTGCCAGCGCCATTCTAGCGGGAGGGAACCCCTACAATGAGCAGTTCTTC. Protein translation: CASAILAGGNPYNEQFF.